This T cell receptor (beta chain) was sequenced during a study of T-cell memory formation after mild COVID-19. Study overall: TCR clusters were mostly donor specific. Study conclusions and caveats: The second-wave clones peaking on day 37 were not confirmed as SARS-CoV-2-specific.

On this clonotype: Its antigen is as yet unknown.

Trimming stripped 0 bases from V and 1 base from J, with 7 bases between. Germline lookup yields CDR1 SGDLS and CDR2 YYNGEE. The CDR3 runs to 15 residues. Amplification by 5'RACE using constant-segment primers produced TCR alpha and TCR beta cDNA libraries that carried sample barcodes and UMIs. TCRdb ran MiXCR on the 5' RACE reads and lists one entry per CDR3 protein. This sample has roughly 110,000 distinct CDR3 sequences; approximately 14% occur once, and the top ten carry 35% to 50%. The chain recombines TRBV9 with TRBJ2-2; D is possibly TRBD1 or TRBD2 (5 bases each). Sequencing was done on a sample of PBMCs or a T cell subset sorted from them (not recorded which). The origin of this receptor is a man aged 18 to 29 who had mild COVID-19 (a few samples of this study predate the infection). Cell type and time point are not known. CDR3 sequence reads: CASSVGGWNTGELFF. CDR3 in DNA: TGTGCCAGCAGCGTAGGGGGGTGGAACACCGGGGAGCTGTTTTTT.